The rows below give T cell receptor beta chains drawn from one sample of a study of blood T cell repertoires in COVID-19. Repertoires were generated with immunoSEQ multiplex PCR, while TCRdb's copy carries only in-frame clones and drops some. The sample has 160,000 or so clones, roughly 88% seen once; the top ten hold 6.5% to 8.5%. The sequenced sample was PBMCs or T cells enriched from blood (not recorded which). Receptors originate from a woman in her forties or fifties who had recovered from COVID-19. CDR3s include the opening cysteine and the closing phenylalanine or tryptophan. Fields, in order: J gene, D gene, V gene, CDR3 length, clone size, CDR3 protein, CDR3 DNA. D genes are given only for firm matches. Size values are once, few and many counts, or a class for expanded clones, and some rows have none.

TRBJ1-1	-	TRBV7-2	14	-	CASSLEMGGAEAFF	TGTGCCAGCAGCTTAGAGATGGGGGGTGCTGAAGCTTTCTTT
TRBJ1-1	-	TRBV23-1	15	-	CASSQLEHSKTEAFF	TGCGCCAGCAGTCAATTGGAGCATTCGAAGACTGAAGCTTTCTTT
TRBJ1-1	-	TRBV4-2	16	many	CASSPSGGLGGTEAFF	TGTGCCAGCAGCCCCTCGGGGGGGCTGGGAGGGACTGAAGCTTTCTTT
TRBJ2-2	TRBD2	TRBV3-1/TRBV3-2	15	-	CASSQEKRGGGELFF	TGTGCCAGCAGCCAAGAGAAGCGGGGAGGTGGGGAGCTGTTTTTT
TRBJ1-2	-	TRBV5-6	14	-	CASSLGQLNYGYTF	TGTGCCAGCAGCTTGGGACAGCTTAACTATGGCTACACCTTC
TRBJ2-2	TRBD1	TRBV19	15	-	CASSISQGATGELFF	TGTGCCAGTAGTATCTCGCAGGGGGCTACCGGGGAGCTGTTTTTT
TRBJ2-5	TRBD2	TRBV7-2	17	-	CASSLGILAGEQETQYF	TGTGCCAGCAGCTTAGGTATTCTAGCGGGGGAACAAGAGACCCAGTACTTC
TRBJ1-6	-	TRBV5-4	15	-	CASSLDRNSNSPLHF	TGTGCCAGCAGCTTGGACAGGAATTCAAATTCACCCCTCCACTTT
TRBJ1-2	-	TRBV19	14	-	CASTPDRYNYGYTF	TGTGCCAGTACCCCGGACAGATATAACTATGGCTACACCTTC
TRBJ2-5	-	TRBV4-1	15	-	CASSQDDGGGGTQYF	TGCGCCAGCAGCCAAGATGACGGTGGAGGAGGGACCCAGTACTTC
TRBJ1-2	TRBD1	TRBV14	16	-	CASSHTGTGPRLGYTF	TGTGCCAGCAGCCATACCGGGACAGGGCCTCGTTTGGGCTACACCTTC
TRBJ1-5	-	TRBV5-1	15	-	CASRRSGTSNQPQHF	TGCGCCAGCCGCAGATCCGGGACAAGCAATCAGCCCCAGCATTTT
TRBJ1-1	-	TRBV6-5	13	-	CASSYTQGTEAFF	TGTGCCAGCAGTTACACGCAGGGTACTGAAGCTTTCTTT
TRBJ1-5	-	TRBV29-1	14	-	CSVAKDSSNQPQHF	TGCAGCGTAGCAAAGGACAGCAGCAATCAGCCCCAGCATTTT
TRBJ2-7	TRBD1	TRBV7-9	14	-	CASDPGQGPYEQYF	TGTGCCAGCGACCCCGGACAGGGGCCCTACGAGCAGTACTTC
TRBJ2-1	TRBD1	TRBV5-1	15	-	CASSSGQGSVGEQFF	TGCGCCAGCAGCTCCGGACAGGGGAGCGTGGGTGAGCAGTTCTTC
TRBJ1-1	TRBD1	TRBV19	14	-	CASKLGTGSVEAFF	TGTGCCAGTAAATTAGGGACAGGGAGCGTTGAAGCTTTCTTT
TRBJ1-2	-	TRBV29-1	12	few	CSVDNEGDGYTF	TGCAGCGTTGATAACGAGGGGGATGGCTACACCTTC
TRBJ2-1	TRBD2	TRBV30	14	-	CACSYGGGYNEQFF	TGTGCCTGCTCCTATGGGGGGGGGTACAATGAGCAGTTCTTC